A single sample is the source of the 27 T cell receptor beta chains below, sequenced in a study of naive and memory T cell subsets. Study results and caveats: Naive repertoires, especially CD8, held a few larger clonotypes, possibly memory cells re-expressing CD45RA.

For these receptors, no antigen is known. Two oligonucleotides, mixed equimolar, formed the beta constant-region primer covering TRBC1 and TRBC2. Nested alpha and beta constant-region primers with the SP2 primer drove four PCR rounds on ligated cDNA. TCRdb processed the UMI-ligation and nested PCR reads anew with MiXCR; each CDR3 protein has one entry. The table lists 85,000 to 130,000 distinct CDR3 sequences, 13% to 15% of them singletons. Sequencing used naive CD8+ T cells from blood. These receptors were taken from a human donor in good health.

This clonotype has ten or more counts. This chain's CDR3 is CASSLDRALDEQYF. For the CDR3, the DNA is TGTGCCAGCAGCTTAGACAGGGCATTGGACGAGCAGTACTTC. The chain links TRBV11-3 to TRBJ2-7, with D perhaps TRBD1 (5 bases). There are 14 residues in the CDR3. V was cut by 0 bases and J by 5 bases, with 11 bases left in between. Germline lookup yields CDR1 SGHNT and CDR2 YENEEA.

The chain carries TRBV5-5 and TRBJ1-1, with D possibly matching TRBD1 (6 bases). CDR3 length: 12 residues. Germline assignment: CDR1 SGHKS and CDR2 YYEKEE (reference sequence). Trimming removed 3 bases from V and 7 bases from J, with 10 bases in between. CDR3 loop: CASSSTGLEAFF. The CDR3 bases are TGTGCCAGCAGCTCGACAGGCCTTGAAGCTTTCTTT.

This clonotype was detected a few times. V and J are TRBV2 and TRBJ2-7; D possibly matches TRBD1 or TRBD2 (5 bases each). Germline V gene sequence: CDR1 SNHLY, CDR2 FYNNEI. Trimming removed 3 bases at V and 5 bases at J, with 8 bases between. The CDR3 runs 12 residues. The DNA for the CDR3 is TGTGCCAGCAGTGAGGGGGTGAACGAGCAGTACTTC. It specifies CASSEGVNEQYF.

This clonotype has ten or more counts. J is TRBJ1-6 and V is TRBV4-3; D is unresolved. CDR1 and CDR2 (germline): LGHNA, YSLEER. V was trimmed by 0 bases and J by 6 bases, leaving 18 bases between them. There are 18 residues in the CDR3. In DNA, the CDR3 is TGCGCCAGCAGCCAAGATTCCACAGTGAGTCTCGTTAATTCACCCCTCCACTTT. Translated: CASSQDSTVSLVNSPLHF.

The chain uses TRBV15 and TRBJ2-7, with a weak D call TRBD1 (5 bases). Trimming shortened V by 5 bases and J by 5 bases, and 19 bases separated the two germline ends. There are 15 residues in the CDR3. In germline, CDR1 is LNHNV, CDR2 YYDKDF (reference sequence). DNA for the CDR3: TGTGCCACCAGCGCCCGCAGGGTCCAGACAGACGAGCAGTACTTC. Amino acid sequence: CATSARRVQTDEQYF.

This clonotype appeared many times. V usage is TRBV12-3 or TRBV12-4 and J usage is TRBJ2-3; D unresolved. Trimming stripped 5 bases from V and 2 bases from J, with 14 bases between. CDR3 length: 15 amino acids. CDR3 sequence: CASSLSSWHTDTQYF. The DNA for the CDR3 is TGTGCCAGCAGTCTTAGCTCCTGGCACACAGATACGCAGTATTTT.

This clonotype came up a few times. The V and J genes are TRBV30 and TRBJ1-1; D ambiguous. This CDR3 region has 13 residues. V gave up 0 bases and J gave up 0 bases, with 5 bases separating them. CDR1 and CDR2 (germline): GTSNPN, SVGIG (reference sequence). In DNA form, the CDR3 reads TGTGCCTGGAGTGTATCCGTGAACACTGAAGCTTTCTTT. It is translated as CAWSVSVNTEAFF.

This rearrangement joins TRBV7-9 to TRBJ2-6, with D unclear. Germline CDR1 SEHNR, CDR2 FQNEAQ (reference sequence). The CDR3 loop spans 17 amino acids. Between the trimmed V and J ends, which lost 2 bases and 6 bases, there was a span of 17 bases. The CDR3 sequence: CASSLNLLVVEANVLTF. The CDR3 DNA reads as TGTGCCAGCAGCTTAAACCTTTTGGTCGTTGAGGCCAACGTCCTGACTTTC. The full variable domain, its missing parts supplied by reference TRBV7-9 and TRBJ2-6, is DTGVSQNPRHKITKRGQNVTFRCDPISEHNRLYWYRQTLGQGPEFLTYFQNEAQLEKSRLLSDRFSAERPKGSFSTLEIQRTEQGDSAMYLCASSLNLLVVEANVLTFGAGSRLTVL.

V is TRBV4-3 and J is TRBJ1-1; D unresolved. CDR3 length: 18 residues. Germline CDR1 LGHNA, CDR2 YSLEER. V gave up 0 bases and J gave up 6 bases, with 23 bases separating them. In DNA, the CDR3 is TGCGCCAGCAGCCAAGACTTCCCCGCAGGTCCGCAGAGGGCTGAAGCTTTCTTT. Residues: CASSQDFPAGPQRAEAFF.

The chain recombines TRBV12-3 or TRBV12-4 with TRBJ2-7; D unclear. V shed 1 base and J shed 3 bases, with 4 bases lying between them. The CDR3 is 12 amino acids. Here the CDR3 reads CASSLDDYEQYF. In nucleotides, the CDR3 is TGTGCCAGCAGTTTAGACGACTACGAGCAGTACTTC.

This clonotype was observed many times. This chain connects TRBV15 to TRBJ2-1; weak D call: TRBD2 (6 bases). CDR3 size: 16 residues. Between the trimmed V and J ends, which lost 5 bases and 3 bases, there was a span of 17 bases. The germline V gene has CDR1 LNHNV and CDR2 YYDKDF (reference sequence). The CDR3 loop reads CATSSLGAGIYNEQFF. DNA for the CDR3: TGTGCCACCAGCTCACTCGGGGCGGGGATCTACAATGAGCAGTTCTTC.

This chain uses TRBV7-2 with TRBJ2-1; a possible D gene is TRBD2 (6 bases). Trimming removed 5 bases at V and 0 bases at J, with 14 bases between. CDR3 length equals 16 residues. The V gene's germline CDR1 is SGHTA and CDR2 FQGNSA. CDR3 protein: CASSADLGGSYNEQFF. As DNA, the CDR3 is TGTGCCAGCAGCGCCGATTTGGGGGGCTCCTACAATGAGCAGTTCTTC.

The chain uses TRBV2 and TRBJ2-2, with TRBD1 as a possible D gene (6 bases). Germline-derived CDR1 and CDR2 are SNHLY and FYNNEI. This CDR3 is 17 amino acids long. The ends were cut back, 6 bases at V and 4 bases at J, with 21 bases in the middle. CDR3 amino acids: CASRVRVAGVSTGELFF. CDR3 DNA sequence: TGTGCCAGCAGGGTCCGGGTGGCAGGGGTGAGCACCGGGGAGCTGTTTTTT.

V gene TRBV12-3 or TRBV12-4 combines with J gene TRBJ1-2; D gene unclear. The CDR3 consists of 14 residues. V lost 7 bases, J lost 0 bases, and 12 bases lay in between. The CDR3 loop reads CASTQSSPNYGYTF. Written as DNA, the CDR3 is TGTGCCAGCACCCAGAGTTCCCCTAACTATGGCTACACCTTC.

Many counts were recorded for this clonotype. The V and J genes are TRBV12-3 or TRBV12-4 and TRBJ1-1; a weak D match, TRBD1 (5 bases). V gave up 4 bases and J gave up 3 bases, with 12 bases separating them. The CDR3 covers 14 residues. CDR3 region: CASSSEGRDTEAFF. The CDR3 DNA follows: TGTGCCAGCAGTTCGGAGGGGAGGGACACTGAAGCTTTCTTT.

The CDR3 is CASSYLADQETQYF. The CDR3 bases are TGTGCCAGCAGTTACTTAGCGGACCAAGAGACCCAGTACTTC. This chain uses TRBV28 with TRBJ2-5; weak D call: TRBD2 (6 bases). Germline lookup yields CDR1 MDHEN and CDR2 SYDVKM. There are 14 residues in the CDR3. Trimming took 4 bases from V and 0 from J, leaving 9 bases between them. The variable domain in full, completed from reference TRBV28 and TRBJ2-5, reads DVKVTQSSRYLVKRTGEKVFLECVQDMDHENMFWYRQDPGLGLRLIYFSYDVKMKEKGDIPEGYSVSREKKERFSLILESASTNQTSMYLCASSYLADQETQYFGPGTRLLVL.

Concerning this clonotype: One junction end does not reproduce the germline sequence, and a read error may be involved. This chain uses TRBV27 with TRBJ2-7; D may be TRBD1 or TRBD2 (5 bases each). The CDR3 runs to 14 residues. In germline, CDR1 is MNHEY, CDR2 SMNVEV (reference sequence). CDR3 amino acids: CASSSTTGTYDQYF. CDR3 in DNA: TGTGCCAGCAGCTCAACGACCGGGACCTACGATCAGTACTTC.

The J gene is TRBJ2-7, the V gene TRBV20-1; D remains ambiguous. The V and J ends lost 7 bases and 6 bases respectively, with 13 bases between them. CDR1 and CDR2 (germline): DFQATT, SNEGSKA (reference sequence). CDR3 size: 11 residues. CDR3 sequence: CSGVEEFEQYF. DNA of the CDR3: TGCAGTGGTGTAGAGGAGTTCGAGCAGTACTTC.

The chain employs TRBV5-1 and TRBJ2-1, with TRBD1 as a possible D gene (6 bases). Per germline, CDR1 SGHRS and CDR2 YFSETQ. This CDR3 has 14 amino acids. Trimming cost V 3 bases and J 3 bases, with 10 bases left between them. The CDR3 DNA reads TGCGCCAGCAGCTACCGGGACAACTACAATGAGCAGTTCTTC. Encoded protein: CASSYRDNYNEQFF.

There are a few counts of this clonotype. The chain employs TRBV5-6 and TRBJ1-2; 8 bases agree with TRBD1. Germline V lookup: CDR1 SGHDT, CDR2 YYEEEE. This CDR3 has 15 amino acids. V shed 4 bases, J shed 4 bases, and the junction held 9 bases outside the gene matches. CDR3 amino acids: CASSAGQGEGYGYTF. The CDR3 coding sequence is TGTGCCAGCAGCGCAGGACAGGGTGAGGGCTATGGCTACACCTTC.

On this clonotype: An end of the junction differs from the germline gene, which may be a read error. DNA of the CDR3: TGTGCCAGCGAGGCGTTGAAAACTGAAGCTTTCTTT. Its protein is CASEALKTEAFF. This chain connects TRBV2 to TRBJ1-1; D not certain. CDR1 and CDR2 (germline): SNHLY, FYNNEI. CDR3 size: 12 residues.

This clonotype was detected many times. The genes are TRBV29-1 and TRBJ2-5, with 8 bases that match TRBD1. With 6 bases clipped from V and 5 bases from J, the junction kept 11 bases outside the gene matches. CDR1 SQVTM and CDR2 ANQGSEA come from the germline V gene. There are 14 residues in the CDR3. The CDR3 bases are TGCAGCGTGGCGACAGGGGAAACAGGGGAGACCCAGTACTTC. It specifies CSVATGETGETQYF. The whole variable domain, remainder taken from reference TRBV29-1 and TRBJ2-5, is SAVISQKPSRDICQRGTSLTIQCQVDSQVTMMFWYRQQPGQSLTLIATANQGSEATYESGFVIDKFPISRPNLTFSTLTVSNMSPEDSSIYLCSVATGETGETQYFGPGTRLLVL.

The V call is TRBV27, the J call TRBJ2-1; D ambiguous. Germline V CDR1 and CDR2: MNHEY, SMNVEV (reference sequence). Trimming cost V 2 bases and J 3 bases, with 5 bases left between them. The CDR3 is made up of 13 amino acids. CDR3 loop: CASSLVDYNEQFF. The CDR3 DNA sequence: TGTGCCAGCAGTTTAGTCGACTACAATGAGCAGTTCTTC.

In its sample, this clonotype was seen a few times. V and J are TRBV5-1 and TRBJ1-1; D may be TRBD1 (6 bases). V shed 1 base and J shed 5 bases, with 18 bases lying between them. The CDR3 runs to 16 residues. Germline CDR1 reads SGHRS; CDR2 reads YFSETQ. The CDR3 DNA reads TGCGCCAGCAGCTTGACTGAGCGACAGGTCGGAACTGAAGCTTTCTTT. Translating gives CASSLTERQVGTEAFF.

The CDR3 sequence is CAIRTGTSGSSNTGELFF. CDR3 nucleotide sequence: TGTGCCATCAGGACCGGGACTAGCGGGAGTTCGAACACCGGGGAGCTGTTTTTT. The rearrangement joins TRBV10-3 to TRBJ2-2; 14 bases map to TRBD2. The CDR3 has 18 amino acids. Unmatched junction bases numbered 6, after V lost 6 bases and J lost 0 bases. The germline gives CDR1 ENHRY, CDR2 SYGVKD.

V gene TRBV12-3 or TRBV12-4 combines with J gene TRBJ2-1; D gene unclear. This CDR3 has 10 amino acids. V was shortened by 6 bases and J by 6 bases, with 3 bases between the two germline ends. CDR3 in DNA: TGTGCCAGCAGCATCAATGAGCAGTTCTTC. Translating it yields CASSINEQFF.

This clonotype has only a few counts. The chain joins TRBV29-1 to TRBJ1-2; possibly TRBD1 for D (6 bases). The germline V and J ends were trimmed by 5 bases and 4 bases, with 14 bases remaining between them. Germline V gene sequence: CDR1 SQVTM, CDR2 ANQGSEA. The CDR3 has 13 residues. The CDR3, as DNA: TGCAGCGTTCCCGGGACATACCCCTATGGCTACACCTTC. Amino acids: CSVPGTYPYGYTF.